This TCR beta chain is from a study of PD-1 blockade in classical Hodgkin lymphoma. Study-level points and caveats: Complete responders started with a diversity level that resembled newly diagnosed patients at baseline.

Every patient was affected by relapse after autologous stem cell transplantation, while exposure to brentuximab vedotin was not uniform. Clones were sequenced by immunoSEQ multiplex PCR, and TCRdb holds only the in-frame ones, with some missing. The sample consists of 35,000 or so clones, around 80% of them appearing once. A word on this clone: Its antigen is as yet unknown.

This TCR derives from a human donor with classical Hodgkin lymphoma. The sequences come from peripheral blood mononuclear cells (PBMCs), collected before the second cycle of nivolumab.

Written as DNA, the CDR3 is TGTGCCAGTAGTCTCGGGGAGGCCCCAGGCACTGAAGCTTTCTTT. Translating it yields CASSLGEAPGTEAFF. V and J are TRBV19 and TRBJ1-1; D gene uncertain. The CDR3 extends over 15 amino acids. V shed 5 bases and J shed 4 bases, with 17 bases lying between them. CDR1 is LNHDA and CDR2 is SQIVND in the germline V gene (reference sequence).